This T cell receptor (beta chain) was sequenced during a study of early T cells in non-severe SARS-CoV-2 infection. Study-wide background: With bulk RNA from unsorted whole blood as input, sequencing yielded unpaired chains.

Unique molecular identifiers tagged individual cDNA molecules. TCRdb recomputed calls from the 5' RACE reads with MiXCR, one row per CDR3 protein. The sample carries tens of thousands of distinct CDR3 sequences, about 9.4% recorded once. CDR3 length equals 14 residues. Germline CDR1 is SGHDT and CDR2 is YYEEEE. V was clipped by 1 base and J by 6 bases, with 10 bases between them. The study, taken as a whole, reports: Matching results from VDJdb favored anti-spike CD8 responses, leaving private and CD4 specificities undetected.

There are many counts of this clonotype. The antigen is not known. This sequence originates from an adult who was a healthcare worker with PCR-confirmed SARS-CoV-2 infection or an uninfected control (not recorded which). The material was whole blood, obtained at baseline. This rearrangement joins TRBV5-6 to TRBJ1-4, with unresolved D. The CDR3 DNA is TGTGCCAGCAGCTTGAAGGCGCCGGATGAAAAACTGTTTTTT. Protein sequence: CASSLKAPDEKLFF.